The following is a TCR beta chain sequence with its context. Its antigen is currently unknown. The V segment lost 4 bases and the J segment 0 bases; nucleotides outside the gene matches: 5. CDR1 MNHNY and CDR2 SVGAGI come from the germline V gene (reference sequence). This CDR3 region has 15 residues. The data derive from a study of cytomegalovirus exposure and HLA in healthy donors. The PCR had 60 Vbeta and 13 Jbeta primers. TCRdb's table, derived via immunoSEQ multiplex PCR, lists solely in-frame clones and lacks some. The top ten clones hold about 7.7% of a sample with 150,000 to 200,000 clones, 60% to 85% of them seen once. Study-level points and caveats: An ancestry cluster, one associated with Asian ancestry, reportedly showed fewer N-insertions than the approximately 720-donor mean in a later analysis.

The receptor's source is a woman between 40 and 50 years old in good health and CMV-seropositive. The chain is built from TRBV6-6 and TRBJ1-2, with TRBD1 matching over 7 bases. The sample comprised PBMCs. CDR3 sequence reads: CASSWKQGTNYGYTF. The CDR3, as DNA: TGTGCCAGCAGTTGGAAACAGGGGACTAACTATGGCTACACCTTC.